Listed below are T cell receptor beta chains from one sample, sequenced in a study of blood T cells in healthy people across ages. MiXCR, applied by TCRdb to the 5' RACE reads, yields one record per CDR3 protein. The data hold some 900,000 distinct CDR3 sequences, with around 48% observed a single time. The sequencing sample was made of blood. The receptors originated from a young man in good health. Each CDR3 is given with its conserved first and last residue. The order of the fields is V gene, J gene, CDR3 protein.

V: TRBV2; J: TRBJ2-5; CDR3: CASGRGVETQYF
V: TRBV20-1; J: TRBJ1-5; CDR3: CSAVGTGNQPQHF
V: TRBV7-9; J: TRBJ2-1; CDR3: CASSSRGLAAGNEQFF
V: TRBV7-2; J: TRBJ2-5; CDR3: CASSLGSVAGGRGETQYF
V: TRBV18; J: .; CDR3: CASSGTSNEQYF
V: TRBV28; J: TRBJ2-6; CDR3: CASSSRGRFRANVLTF
V: TRBV5-1; J: TRBJ2-5; CDR3: CASSLEAGLREQYF
V: TRBV11-2; J: TRBJ2-3; CDR3: CASSVETSGAQYF
V: TRBV30; J: TRBJ2-5; CDR3: CAWNRAVQETQYF
V: TRBV6-4; J: TRBJ2-1; CDR3: CASARAESNEQFF
V: TRBV30; J: TRBJ2-7; CDR3: CAWSEVTGFYEQYF
V: TRBV28; J: TRBJ1-1; CDR3: CASSLKGRGYTEAFF
V: TRBV21-1; J: TRBJ2-5; CDR3: CASSKDVRKTQYF
V: TRBV10-3; J: TRBJ2-1; CDR3: CAISPVGGASYNEQFF
V: TRBV4-1; J: TRBJ2-2; CDR3: CASSQIFIAGELFF
V: TRBV20-1; J: TRBJ1-2; CDR3: CSARDYLGRGRDYGYTF
V: TRBV7-9; J: TRBJ1-6; CDR3: CASSPGPAGSPLHF
V: TRBV5-1; J: TRBJ2-5; CDR3: CASSFPWDGLNQETQYF
V: TRBV6-6; J: TRBJ1-2; CDR3: CASSYSPGTNYGYTF
V: TRBV30; J: TRBJ1-1; CDR3: CAGGRDGDTEAFF
V: TRBV27; J: TRBJ2-7; CDR3: CASYSSSYEQYF
V: TRBV20-1; J: TRBJ2-7; CDR3: CSAPAGPYEQYF
V: TRBV3-1; J: .; CDR3: CASSQVRLAEGTQYF
V: TRBV29-1; J: TRBJ2-3; CDR3: CSVEVGAILTDTQYF
V: TRBV9; J: TRBJ1-4; CDR3: CASSAEGTGLNEKLFF
V: TRBV7-2; J: TRBJ2-7; CDR3: CASSLRQGGDEQYF
V: TRBV28; J: .; CDR3: CASRLYRGEQYF
V: TRBV10-3; J: TRBJ1-6; CDR3: CATLQGMENSPLHF
V: TRBV6-5; J: TRBJ1-2; CDR3: CASWRYGYTF
V: TRBV7-8; J: TRBJ2-3; CDR3: CASSASRSFGTDTQYF
V: TRBV5-1; J: TRBJ1-4; CDR3: CASSLGQQIEKLFF
V: TRBV30; J: TRBJ1-1; CDR3: CAWTSLNRGGAEAFF
V: TRBV5-1; J: TRBJ2-1; CDR3: CASSYAGGWEETQFF
V: TRBV6-7; J: TRBJ2-1; CDR3: CASSSLGLAGINEQFF
V: TRBV4-1; J: TRBJ1-2; CDR3: CASSQNGQRGYTF
V: TRBV4-1; J: TRBJ2-7; CDR3: CASSQREEYEQYF
V: TRBV11-2; J: TRBJ1-1; CDR3: CASSPTGGEAFF
V: TRBV4-3; J: TRBJ1-6; CDR3: CASSRDSWGSYNSPLHF
V: TRBV28; J: TRBJ2-7; CDR3: CASSGPGPSYEQYF
V: TRBV30; J: TRBJ2-5; CDR3: CAWSVSLGQGTETQYF
V: TRBV29-1; J: TRBJ2-1; CDR3: CSVLNNEQFF
V: TRBV7-8; J: TRBJ2-1; CDR3: CASSLQGPSYNEQFF
V: TRBV20-1; J: TRBJ2-3; CDR3: CSATNFRDSTTDTQYF
V: TRBV27; J: TRBJ2-7; CDR3: CASSIRQGKVFYEQYF
V: TRBV20-1; J: TRBJ1-5; CDR3: CSARVHSLNNQPQHF
V: TRBV11-3; J: TRBJ2-6; CDR3: CASSLRDSGASGANVLTF
V: TRBV10-3; J: TRBJ2-1; CDR3: CAIRGDREYNEQFF
V: TRBV20-1; J: TRBJ2-5; CDR3: CSAPLSPETQYF
V: TRBV12-3/TRBV12-4; J: TRBJ1-5; CDR3: CASSPGTGEVAQHF
V: TRBV4-3; J: TRBJ1-1; CDR3: CASSQVSAGAAFF
V: TRBV7-9; J: TRBJ2-4; CDR3: CASSFGQSLGKNIQYF
V: TRBV25-1; J: TRBJ2-1; CDR3: CASSGPDRVGNEQFF